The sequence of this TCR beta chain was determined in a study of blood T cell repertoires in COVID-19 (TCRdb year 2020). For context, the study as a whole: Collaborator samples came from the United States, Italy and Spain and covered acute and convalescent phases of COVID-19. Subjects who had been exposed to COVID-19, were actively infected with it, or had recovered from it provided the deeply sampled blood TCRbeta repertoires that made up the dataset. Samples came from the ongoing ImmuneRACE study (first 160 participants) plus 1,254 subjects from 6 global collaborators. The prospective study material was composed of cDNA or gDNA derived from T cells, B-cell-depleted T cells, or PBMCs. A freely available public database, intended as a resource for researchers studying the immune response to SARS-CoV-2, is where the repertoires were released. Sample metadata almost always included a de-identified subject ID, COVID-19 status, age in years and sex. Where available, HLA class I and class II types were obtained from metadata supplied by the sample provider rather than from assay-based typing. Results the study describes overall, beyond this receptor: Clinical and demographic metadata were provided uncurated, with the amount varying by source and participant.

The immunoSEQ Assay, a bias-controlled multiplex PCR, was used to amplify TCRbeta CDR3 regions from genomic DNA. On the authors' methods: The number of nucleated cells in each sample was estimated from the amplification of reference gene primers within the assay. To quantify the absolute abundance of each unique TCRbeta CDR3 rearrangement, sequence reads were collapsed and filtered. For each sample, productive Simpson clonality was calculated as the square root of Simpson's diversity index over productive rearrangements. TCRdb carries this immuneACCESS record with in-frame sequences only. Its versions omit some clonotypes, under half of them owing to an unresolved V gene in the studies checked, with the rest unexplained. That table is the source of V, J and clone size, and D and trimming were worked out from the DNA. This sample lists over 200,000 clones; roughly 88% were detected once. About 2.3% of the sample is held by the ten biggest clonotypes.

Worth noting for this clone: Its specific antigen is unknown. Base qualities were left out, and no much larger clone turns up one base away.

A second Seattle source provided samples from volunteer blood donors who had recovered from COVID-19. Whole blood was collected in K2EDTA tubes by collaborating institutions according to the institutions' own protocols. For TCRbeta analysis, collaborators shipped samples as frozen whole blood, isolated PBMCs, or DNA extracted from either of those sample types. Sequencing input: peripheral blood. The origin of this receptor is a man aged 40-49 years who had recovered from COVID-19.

The DNA sequence reads TGTGCCAGCAGCCCCAACTTGGGACAGGAAAAACTGTTTTTT. Its protein is CASSPNLGQEKLFF. Rearrangement joined TRBV3-1 (or the pseudogene TRBV3-2) to TRBJ1-4; TRBD1 fits 7 bases in the junction. As encoded in the germline V gene (reference sequence), CDR1 is LGHDT while CDR2 is YNNKEL. The CDR3 covers 14 residues, taking in both the cysteine and the phenylalanine. Of all the DNA, just the CDR3 is kept, 42 bases in frame from base 1. Clipping removes 4 bases from V and 8 bases from J, with 7 as the unmatched junction base count.